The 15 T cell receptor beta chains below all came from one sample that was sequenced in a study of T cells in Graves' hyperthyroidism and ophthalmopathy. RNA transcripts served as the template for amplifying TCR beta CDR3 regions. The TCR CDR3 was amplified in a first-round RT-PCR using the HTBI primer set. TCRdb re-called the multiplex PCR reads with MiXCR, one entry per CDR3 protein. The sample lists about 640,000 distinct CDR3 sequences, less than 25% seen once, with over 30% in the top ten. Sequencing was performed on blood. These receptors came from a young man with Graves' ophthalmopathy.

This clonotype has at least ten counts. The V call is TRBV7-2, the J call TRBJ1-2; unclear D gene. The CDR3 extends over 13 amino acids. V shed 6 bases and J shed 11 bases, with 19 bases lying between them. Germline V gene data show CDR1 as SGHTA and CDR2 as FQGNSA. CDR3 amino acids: CASSKLEGSTYTF. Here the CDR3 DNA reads TGTGCCAGCAGTAAGTTGGAAGGTTCTACATACACCTTC.

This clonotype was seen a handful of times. DNA of the CDR3: TGTGCCAGCTCACCCCCGAGAGCGGGGGGCGCAGATACGCAGTATTTT. It is translated as CASSPPRAGGADTQYF. The chain recombines TRBV18 with TRBJ2-3; 9 nucleotides agree with TRBD2. The CDR3 loop spans 16 amino acids. Germline-derived CDR1 and CDR2 are KGHSH and LQKENI. J gave up 4 bases and V 3 bases, and 8 bases lay outside the gene matches. The full variable domain, with the rest looked up from reference TRBV18 and TRBJ2-3, is NAGVMQNPRHLVRRRGQEARLRCSPMKGHSHVYWYRQLPEEGLKFMVYLQKENIIDESGMPKERFSAEFPKEGPSILRIQQVVRGDSAAYFCASSPPRAGGADTQYFGPGTRLTVL.

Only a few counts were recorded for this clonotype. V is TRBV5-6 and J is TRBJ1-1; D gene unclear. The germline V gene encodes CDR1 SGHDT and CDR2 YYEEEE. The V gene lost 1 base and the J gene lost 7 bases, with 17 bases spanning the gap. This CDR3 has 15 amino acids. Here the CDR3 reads CASSLRTQWDFEAFF. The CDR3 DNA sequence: TGTGCCAGCAGCTTGAGAACACAGTGGGATTTTGAAGCTTTCTTT.

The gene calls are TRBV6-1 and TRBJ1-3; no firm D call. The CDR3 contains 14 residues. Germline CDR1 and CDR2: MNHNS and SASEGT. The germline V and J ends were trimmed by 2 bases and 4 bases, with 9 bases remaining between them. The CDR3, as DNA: TGTGCCAGCAGTGAATCGGGAGCCGGAAACACCATATATTTT. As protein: CASSESGAGNTIYF.

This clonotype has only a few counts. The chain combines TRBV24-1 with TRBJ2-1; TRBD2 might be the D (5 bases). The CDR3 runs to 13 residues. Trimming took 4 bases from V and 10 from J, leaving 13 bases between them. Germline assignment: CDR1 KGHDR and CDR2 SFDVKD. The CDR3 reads CATSEREASEQFF. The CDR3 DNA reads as TGTGCCACCAGTGAACGGGAAGCGTCCGAGCAGTTCTTC.

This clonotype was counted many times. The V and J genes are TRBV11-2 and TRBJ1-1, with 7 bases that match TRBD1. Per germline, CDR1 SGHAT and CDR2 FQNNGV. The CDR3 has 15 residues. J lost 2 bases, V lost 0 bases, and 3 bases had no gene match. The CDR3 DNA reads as TGTGCCAGCAGCTTAGAAAGGACAGGAAACACTGAAGCTTTCTTT. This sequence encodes CASSLERTGNTEAFF.

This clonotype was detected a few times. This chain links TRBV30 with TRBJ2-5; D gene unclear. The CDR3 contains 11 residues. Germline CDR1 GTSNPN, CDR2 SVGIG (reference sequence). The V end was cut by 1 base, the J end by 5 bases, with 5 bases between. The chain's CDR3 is CAWSAYETQYF. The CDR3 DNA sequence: TGTGCCTGGAGTGCTTACGAGACCCAGTACTTC.

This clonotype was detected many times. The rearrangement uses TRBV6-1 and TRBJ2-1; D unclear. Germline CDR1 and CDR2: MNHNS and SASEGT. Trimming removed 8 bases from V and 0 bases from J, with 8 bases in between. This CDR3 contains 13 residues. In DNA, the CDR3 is TGTGCCAGCCTACCGGCCTCCTACAATGAGCAGTTCTTC. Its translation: CASLPASYNEQFF.

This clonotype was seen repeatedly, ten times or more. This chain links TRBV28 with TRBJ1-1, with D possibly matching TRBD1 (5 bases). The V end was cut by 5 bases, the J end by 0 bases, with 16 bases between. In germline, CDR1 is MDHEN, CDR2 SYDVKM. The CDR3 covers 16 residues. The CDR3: CASSPGTPTMNTEAFF. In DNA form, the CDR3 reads TGTGCCAGCAGTCCAGGGACTCCAACCATGAACACTGAAGCTTTCTTT.

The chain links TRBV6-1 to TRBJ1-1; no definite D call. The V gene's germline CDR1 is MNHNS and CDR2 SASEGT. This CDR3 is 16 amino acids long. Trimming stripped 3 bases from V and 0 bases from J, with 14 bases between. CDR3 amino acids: CASSEGNGIMNTEAFF. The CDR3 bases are TGTGCCAGCAGTGAGGGGAACGGAATCATGAACACTGAAGCTTTCTTT.

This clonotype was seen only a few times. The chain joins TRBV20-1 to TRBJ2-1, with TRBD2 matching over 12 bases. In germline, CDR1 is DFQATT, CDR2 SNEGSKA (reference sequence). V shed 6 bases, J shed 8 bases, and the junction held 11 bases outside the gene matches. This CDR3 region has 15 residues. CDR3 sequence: CSAYHASGRVYEQFF. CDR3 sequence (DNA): TGCAGTGCCTACCACGCTAGCGGGAGGGTCTATGAGCAGTTCTTC.

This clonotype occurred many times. The CDR3 nucleotides are TGTGCCTGGAGTGAAGGGACTAGCGGGAGTAAGGATGAGCAGTTCTTC. It specifies CAWSEGTSGSKDEQFF. The chain recombines TRBV30 with TRBJ2-1; 14 bases are shared with TRBD2. Germline V lookup: CDR1 GTSNPN, CDR2 SVGIG (reference sequence). Losses at the gene ends were 1 base for V and 8 bases for J; bases not matched to a gene: 7. The CDR3 totals 16 residues.

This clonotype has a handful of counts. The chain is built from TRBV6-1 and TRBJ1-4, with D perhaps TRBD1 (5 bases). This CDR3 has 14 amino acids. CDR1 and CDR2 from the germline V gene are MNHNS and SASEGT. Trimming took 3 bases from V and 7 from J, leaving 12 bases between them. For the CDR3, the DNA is TGTGCCAGCAGTGACGCCAGGGCGGGTGAAAAACTGTTTTTT. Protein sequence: CASSDARAGEKLFF.

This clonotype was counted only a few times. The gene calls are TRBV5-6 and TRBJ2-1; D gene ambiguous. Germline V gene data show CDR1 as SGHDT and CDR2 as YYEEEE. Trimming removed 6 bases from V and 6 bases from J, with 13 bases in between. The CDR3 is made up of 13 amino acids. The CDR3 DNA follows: TGTGCCAGCACCTCGACGGGTTTCAATGAGCAGTTCTTC. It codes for CASTSTGFNEQFF.

CDR3 coding DNA: TGTGCCAGCAGTCATGGGGCTAACTATGGCTACACCTTC. Translation gives CASSHGANYGYTF. The chain has TRBV5-4 and TRBJ1-2; D is undetermined. V shed 5 bases and J shed 0 bases, with 8 bases lying between them. CDR1 is SGHNT, CDR2 YYREEE, per germline (reference sequence). The CDR3 sequence is 13 residues long.